The T cell receptor (beta chain) described here comes from a study of CD8 T cells in ankylosing spondylitis. CDR3 size: 14 residues. CDR1 and CDR2 (germline): MNHNS, SASEGT. The junction had 9 bases not matched to a gene; V was cut back by 4 bases and J by 6 bases. TCRdb redid the calling of the 5' RACE reads with MiXCR, one entry per CDR3 protein. The data show 300,000 to 400,000 distinct CDR3 sequences, roughly 14% seen once. This clonotype originated in a male donor with ankylosing spondylitis or in good health (not recorded which). Specimen: blood, either unsorted or a sorted T cell fraction (not recorded which). The chain is built from TRBV6-1 and TRBJ2-7; 7 nucleotides match TRBD2. The CDR3 bases are TGTGCCAGCAGTGCGATTAGCGGGTTTGGCGAGCAGTACTTC. Residues: CASSAISGFGEQYF.